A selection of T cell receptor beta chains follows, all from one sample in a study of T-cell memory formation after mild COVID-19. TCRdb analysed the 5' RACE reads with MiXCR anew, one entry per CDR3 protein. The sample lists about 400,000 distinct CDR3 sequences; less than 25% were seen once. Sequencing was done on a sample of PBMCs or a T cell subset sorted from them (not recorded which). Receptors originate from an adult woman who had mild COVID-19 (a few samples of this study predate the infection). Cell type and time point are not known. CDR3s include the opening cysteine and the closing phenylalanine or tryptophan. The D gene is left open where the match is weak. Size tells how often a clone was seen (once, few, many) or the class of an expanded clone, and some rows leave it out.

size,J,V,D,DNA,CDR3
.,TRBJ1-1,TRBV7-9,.,TGTGCCAGCACCCTAACCGGGGCGGAAGCTTTCTTT,CASTLTGAEAFF
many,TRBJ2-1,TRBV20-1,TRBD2,TGCAGTGCCCGTCTGGGGACTAGCGGGAGGGGATCCTACAATGAGCAGTTCTTC,CSARLGTSGRGSYNEQFF
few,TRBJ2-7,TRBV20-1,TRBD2,TGCAGTGCTAGAGGACATGGACTAGCGGTCGTAAGGTCCTACGAGCAGTACTTC,CSARGHGLAVVRSYEQYF
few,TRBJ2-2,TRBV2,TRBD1,TGTGCCAGCAGTGAACACAGGGGGCCGGCGAACACCGGGGAGCTGTTTTTT,CASSEHRGPANTGELFF
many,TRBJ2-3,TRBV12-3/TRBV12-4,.,TGTGCCAGCAGCTGGGCTCAGGCAGATACGCAGTATTTT,CASSWAQADTQYF
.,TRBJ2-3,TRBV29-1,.,TGCAGCGTTTCCCCGAGCACAGATACGCAGTATTTT,CSVSPSTDTQYF
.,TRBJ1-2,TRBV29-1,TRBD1,TGCAGCGTGACAGGGGCGTATGGCTACACCTTC,CSVTGAYGYTF
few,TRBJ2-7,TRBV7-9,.,TGTGCCAGCAGCTTAGTGGCCGTCGGGGAGCAGTACTTC,CASSLVAVGEQYF
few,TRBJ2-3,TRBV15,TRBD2,TGTGCCACCAGCAGTAGCGGGGGGGCACCTAGCACAGATACGCAGTATTTT,CATSSSGGAPSTDTQYF
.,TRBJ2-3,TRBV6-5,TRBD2,TGTGCCAGCAGTTACTATGGGGCGGGAGGTAGAGCAGATACGCAGTATTTT,CASSYYGAGGRADTQYF
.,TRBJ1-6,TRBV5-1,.,TGCGCCAGCAGAACGGAGAATTCACCCCTCCACTTT,CASRTENSPLHF
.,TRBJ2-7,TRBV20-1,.,TGCAGTGCTAGATCTCGTGGGCGCGGAAACGAGCAGTACTTC,CSARSRGRGNEQYF
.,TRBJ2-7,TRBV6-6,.,TGTGCCAGCAGTACCCCAGGGCGTCGGGCGGGCGAGCAGTACTTC,CASSTPGRRAGEQYF
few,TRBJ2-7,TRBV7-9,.,TGTGCCAGCAGCCCCCAGGACAGCTACGAGCAGTACTTC,CASSPQDSYEQYF
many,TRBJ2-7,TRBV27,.,TGTGCCAGCAGTTTAATGGGGACAACCTACGAGCAGTACTTC,CASSLMGTTYEQYF
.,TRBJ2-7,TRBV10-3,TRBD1,TGTGCCATCAGAGAGGCCAGGGGGCTCGACGAGCAGTACTTC,CAIREARGLDEQYF
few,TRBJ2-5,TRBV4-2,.,TGTGCCAGCAGCCAAGTCGGCAGGGACCAAGAGACCCAGTACTTC,CASSQVGRDQETQYF
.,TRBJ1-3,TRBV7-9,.,TGTGCCAGCAGCTTATTTGACAGACTCTCTGGAAACACCATATATTTT,CASSLFDRLSGNTIYF
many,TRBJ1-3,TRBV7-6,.,TGTGCCAGCAGCTCAATTCCGAGCTCTGGAAACACCATATATTTT,CASSSIPSSGNTIYF
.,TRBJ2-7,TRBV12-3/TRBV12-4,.,TGTGCCAGCAGTTTAGTTGGCACAAGCTACGAGCAGTACTTC,CASSLVGTSYEQYF